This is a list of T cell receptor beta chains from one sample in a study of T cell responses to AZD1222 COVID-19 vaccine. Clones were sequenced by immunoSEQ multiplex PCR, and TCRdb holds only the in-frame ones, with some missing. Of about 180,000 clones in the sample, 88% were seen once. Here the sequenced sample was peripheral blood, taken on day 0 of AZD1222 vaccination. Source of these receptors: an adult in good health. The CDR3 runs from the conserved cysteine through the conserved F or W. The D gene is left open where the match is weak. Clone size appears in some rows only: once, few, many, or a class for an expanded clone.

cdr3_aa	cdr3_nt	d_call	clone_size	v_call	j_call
CASSDPGLAGGYEQYF	TGTGCCAGCAGTGACCCGGGACTAGCGGGAGGGTACGAGCAGTACTTC	TRBD2	NA	TRBV6-1	TRBJ2-7
CAWSGLTGRGETQYF	TGTGCCTGGAGTGGACTGACAGGGAGAGGCGAGACCCAGTACTTC	TRBD1	NA	TRBV30	TRBJ2-5
CSVLAVYEQYF	TGCAGCGTTTTGGCAGTTTACGAGCAGTACTTC	NA	NA	TRBV29-1	TRBJ2-7
CASSPVRAANEKLFF	TGCGCCAGCAGCCCCGTCCGGGCGGCTAATGAAAAACTGTTTTTT	NA	NA	TRBV4-3	TRBJ1-4
CASIEMGSVEQYF	TGTGCCAGCATTGAAATGGGGTCGGTCGAGCAGTACTTC	NA	NA	TRBV6-1	TRBJ2-7
CASSGEAEAFF	TGTGCCAGCAGCGGTGAGGCTGAAGCTTTCTTT	NA	NA	TRBV9	TRBJ1-1
CASSYFPGQGYEQYF	TGTGCCAGCAGTTACTTTCCGGGACAGGGCTACGAGCAGTACTTC	TRBD1	NA	TRBV6-5	TRBJ2-7
CATLGRYEQYF	TGTGCCACCCTAGGACGGTACGAGCAGTACTTC	NA	NA	TRBV28	TRBJ2-7
CASSFTSGRQETQYF	TGTGCCAGCAGCTTCACTAGCGGGAGACAAGAGACCCAGTACTTC	TRBD2	NA	TRBV7-8	TRBJ2-5
CASSLSLGVGNTIYF	TGTGCCAGCAGCTTATCGTTAGGGGTTGGAAACACCATATATTTT	NA	NA	TRBV7-2	TRBJ1-3
CASSQVLTGGTEAFF	TGCGCCAGCAGCCAAGTCTTAACAGGGGGGACTGAAGCTTTCTTT	TRBD1	NA	TRBV4-3	TRBJ1-1
CASSEGNPSDTQYF	TGTGCCAGCAGCGAGGGGAATCCCTCAGATACGCAGTATTTT	NA	NA	TRBV9	TRBJ2-3
CASSLSGGNQPQHF	TGCGCCAGCAGCTTATCAGGGGGCAATCAGCCCCAGCATTTT	NA	NA	TRBV5-1	TRBJ1-5
CASSQDPIPSGGAHEQYF	TGCGCCAGCAGCCAAGACCCAATTCCTAGCGGGGGGGCCCACGAGCAGTACTTC	TRBD2	once	TRBV4-1	TRBJ2-7
CASSITGAGGGYTF	TGTGCCAGTAGTATTACAGGGGCCGGAGGAGGCTACACCTTC	TRBD1	NA	TRBV19	TRBJ1-2
CASSLEASSGNTIYF	TGTGCCAGCAGCTTGGAGGCAAGCTCTGGAAACACCATATATTTT	NA	NA	TRBV5-8	TRBJ1-3
CASSQGHQFYGYTF	TGTGCCAGCAGCCAAGGACACCAGTTCTATGGCTACACCTTC	NA	NA	TRBV14	TRBJ1-2
CATSKRDFIEQFF	TGTGCCACCAGTAAGCGGGATTTTATTGAGCAGTTCTTC	TRBD2	NA	TRBV24-1	TRBJ2-1
CASSTRLRLSGNTGELFF	TGTGCCAGCAGTACGCGTCTCCGGTTATCCGGGAACACCGGGGAGCTGTTTTTT	NA	NA	TRBV14	TRBJ2-2
CASSLDQETQYF	TGCGCCAGCAGCTTAGACCAAGAGACCCAGTACTTC	NA	NA	TRBV5-1	TRBJ2-5
CASSLAGQRNTIYF	TGCGCCAGCAGCTTGGCTGGTCAAAGAAACACCATATATTTT	NA	NA	TRBV5-1	TRBJ1-3
CASSKTGGSYNEQFF	TGCGCCAGCAGCAAAACAGGGGGCTCCTACAATGAGCAGTTCTTC	TRBD1	NA	TRBV4-1	TRBJ2-1
CAWSGRENYGYTF	TGTGCCTGGAGTGGACGGGAGAACTATGGCTACACCTTC	NA	NA	TRBV30	TRBJ1-2
CASRTGVGYGYTF	TGTGCCAGCAGAACAGGGGTGGGCTATGGCTACACCTTC	TRBD1	once	TRBV6-5	TRBJ1-2
CASGLVRGTSATAGELFF	TGTGCTAGTGGTTTGGTACGGGGGACTAGCGCCACCGCCGGGGAGCTGTTTTTT	TRBD2	NA	TRBV12-5	TRBJ2-2
CASSDLGRQEAFF	TGTGCCAGCAGCGATCTGGGGCGCCAGGAAGCTTTCTTT	NA	NA	TRBV6-2/TRBV6-3	TRBJ1-1
CASSWGGNSNQPQHF	TGTGCCAGCAGTTGGGGGGGTAATAGCAATCAGCCCCAGCATTTT	NA	NA	TRBV6-2/TRBV6-3	TRBJ1-5
CAISDSHGGELFF	TGTGCCATCAGTGACTCCCACGGCGGGGAGCTGTTTTTT	NA	NA	TRBV10-3	TRBJ2-2
CASSIPGVNTEAFF	TGTGCCAGTAGCATCCCAGGGGTGAACACTGAAGCTTTCTTT	NA	few	TRBV19	TRBJ1-1
CASSYSSGFRNTIYF	TGTGCCAGCAGTTACTCTTCGGGGTTCAGAAACACCATATATTTT	NA	NA	TRBV6-2/TRBV6-3	TRBJ1-3
CASSSTPGELFF	TGTGCCAGCAGTTCCACCCCCGGGGAGCTGTTTTTT	NA	NA	TRBV27	TRBJ2-2
CASSIGSHNEQFF	TGTGCCAGTAGTATAGGTTCCCACAATGAGCAGTTCTTC	NA	NA	TRBV19	TRBJ2-1
CASSLSVPYEQYF	TGTGCCAGCAGTTTATCCGTCCCCTACGAGCAGTACTTC	NA	NA	TRBV28	TRBJ2-7
CASSLSPTASYEQYF	TGTGCCAGCAGCTTAAGTCCGACAGCCTCCTACGAGCAGTACTTC	NA	NA	TRBV7-9	TRBJ2-7
CASRRTVNNEKLFF	TGTGCCAGCAGGCGGACGGTTAACAATGAAAAACTGTTTTTT	NA	NA	TRBV28	TRBJ1-4
CASSQDPSTFSYNSPLHF	TGCGCCAGCAGCCAAGATCCCTCAACGTTTTCCTATAATTCACCCCTCCACTTT	NA	NA	TRBV4-1	TRBJ1-6
CASSETAAGETQYF	TGCGCCAGCAGTGAGACTGCCGCAGGAGAGACCCAGTACTTC	NA	NA	TRBV10-1	TRBJ2-5
CASSKGWDRGAISSYNEQFF	TGTGCCAGCAGCAAAGGGTGGGACAGGGGGGCCATCAGCTCCTACAATGAGCAGTTCTTC	NA	NA	TRBV21-1	TRBJ2-1
CASGLVPLGGRSTDTQYF	TGTGCTAGTGGTTTGGTACCCCTCGGCGGGAGGAGCACAGATACGCAGTATTTT	TRBD2	NA	TRBV12-5	TRBJ2-3
CASSYWGQGYEQYF	TGTGCCAGCAGTTACTGGGGACAGGGCTACGAGCAGTACTTC	TRBD1	NA	TRBV6-5	TRBJ2-7
CATSTEGIGMNTEAFF	TGTGCCACCAGCACCGAAGGCATAGGGATGAACACTGAAGCTTTCTTT	NA	NA	TRBV15	TRBJ1-1
CAGRSGLNSYEQYF	TGTGCCGGGCGGTCGGGACTGAATTCCTACGAGCAGTACTTC	NA	NA	TRBV19	TRBJ2-7
CASSLGEANEQFF	TGCGCCAGCAGCCTCGGGGAGGCCAATGAGCAGTTCTTC	NA	NA	TRBV5-1	TRBJ2-1
CASSPPGVRGLEETQYF	TGTGCCAGCAGCCCACCGGGGGTCAGGGGATTGGAAGAGACCCAGTACTTC	NA	NA	TRBV7-9	TRBJ2-5
CASRTWTGEKTEAFF	TGTGCCAGCAGAACCTGGACAGGGGAAAAGACTGAAGCTTTCTTT	TRBD1	NA	TRBV27	TRBJ1-1
CASSPQGQGSMTQYF	TGTGCCAGCTCACCACAGGGACAGGGTTCAATGACCCAGTACTTC	TRBD1	NA	TRBV18	TRBJ2-5
CANEQSRMGQNAYEQYF	TGTGCCAATGAGCAATCCCGCATGGGACAGAACGCCTACGAGCAGTACTTC	TRBD1	NA	TRBV5-8	TRBJ2-7
CASSLGTGSGNEQFF	TGCGCCAGCAGCCTAGGGACAGGGAGTGGCAATGAGCAGTTCTTC	TRBD1	NA	TRBV5-1	TRBJ2-1
CASSLAGSHEQYF	TGCGCCAGCAGCTTGGCCGGGTCCCACGAGCAGTACTTC	NA	NA	TRBV5-1	TRBJ2-7
CASSLPGQVSGYTF	TGTGCCAGCAGCCTACCGGGACAGGTTTCAGGCTACACCTTC	TRBD1	NA	TRBV5-4	TRBJ1-2
CASSQDGGSFSDTQYF	TGTGCCAGCAGCCAAGATGGCGGGAGTTTTTCCGATACGCAGTATTTT	TRBD2	NA	TRBV14	TRBJ2-3
CARFTRGLNTEAFF	TGTGCCCGATTCACTCGAGGATTGAACACTGAAGCTTTCTTT	NA	NA	TRBV30	TRBJ1-1
CASRVLGNEKLFF	TGTGCCAGCAGGGTCCTGGGGAATGAAAAACTGTTTTTT	NA	NA	TRBV2	TRBJ1-4
CASSLSANTEAFF	TGTGCCAGCAGTTTATCGGCGAACACTGAAGCTTTCTTT	NA	NA	TRBV27	TRBJ1-1
CASSSLRPGERALRYEQYF	TGTGCCAGCAGCTCCCTTAGGCCCGGCGAGCGAGCCCTGAGGTACGAGCAGTACTTC	NA	NA	TRBV28	TRBJ2-7
CASSAGQETYEQYF	TGTGCCAGCAGTGCTGGACAGGAGACCTACGAGCAGTACTTC	TRBD1	NA	TRBV25-1	TRBJ2-7
CASSLVGATKNIQYF	TGTGCCAGCAGCTTGGTTGGGGCGACCAAAAACATTCAGTACTTC	NA	NA	TRBV5-4	TRBJ2-4
CASSLRAGGFNEQFF	TGTGCCAGCAGTTTGCGGGCAGGGGGCTTTAATGAGCAGTTCTTC	TRBD1	NA	TRBV27	TRBJ2-1
CASSRRAGGANYGYTF	TGTGCCAGCAGCCGGAGGGCGGGGGGCGCTAACTATGGCTACACCTTC	NA	NA	TRBV7-9	TRBJ1-2